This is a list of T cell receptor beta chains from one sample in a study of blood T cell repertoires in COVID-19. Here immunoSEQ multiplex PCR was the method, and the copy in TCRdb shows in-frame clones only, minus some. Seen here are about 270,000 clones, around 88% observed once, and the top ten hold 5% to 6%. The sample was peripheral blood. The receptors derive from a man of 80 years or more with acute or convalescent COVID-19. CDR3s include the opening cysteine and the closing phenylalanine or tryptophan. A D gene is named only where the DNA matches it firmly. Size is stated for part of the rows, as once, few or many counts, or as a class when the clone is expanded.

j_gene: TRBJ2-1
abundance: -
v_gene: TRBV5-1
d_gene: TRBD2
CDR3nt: TGCGCCAGCACCCCTAGCGGGAGTCGGTACAATGAGCAGTTCTTC
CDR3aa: CASTPSGSRYNEQFF

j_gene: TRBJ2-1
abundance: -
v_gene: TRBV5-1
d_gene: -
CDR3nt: TGCGCCAGCAGCTTACTAGTCAATGAGCAGTTCTTC
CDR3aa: CASSLLVNEQFF

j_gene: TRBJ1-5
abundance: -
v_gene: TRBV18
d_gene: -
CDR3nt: TGTGCCAGCTCACCAGAGGGTCTCGTCCAGCCCCAGCATTTT
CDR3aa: CASSPEGLVQPQHF

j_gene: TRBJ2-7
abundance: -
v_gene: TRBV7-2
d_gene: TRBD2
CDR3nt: TGTGCCAGCAGCTTAGTTACGGGGGGCTCCTACGAGCAGTACTTC
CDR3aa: CASSLVTGGSYEQYF

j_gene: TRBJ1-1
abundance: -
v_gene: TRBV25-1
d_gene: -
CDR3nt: TGTGCCAGCAGTGAATTAATCTGGGAGGGAGCTGATGAAGCTTTCTTT
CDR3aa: CASSELIWEGADEAFF

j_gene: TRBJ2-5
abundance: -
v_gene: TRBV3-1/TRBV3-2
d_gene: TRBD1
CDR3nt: TGTGCCAGCAGCCAAAAACGGGACAGACAAGAGACCCAGTACTTC
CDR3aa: CASSQKRDRQETQYF

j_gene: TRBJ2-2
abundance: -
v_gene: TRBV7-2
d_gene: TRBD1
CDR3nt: TGTGCCAGCAGAATAGGACAGGGGGCGGGCGGGGAGCTGTTTTTT
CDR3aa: CASRIGQGAGGELFF

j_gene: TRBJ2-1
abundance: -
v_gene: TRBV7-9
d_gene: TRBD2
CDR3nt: TGTGCCAGCAGCTTACGGACTAGCGGGTGGATTGAGCAGTTCTTC
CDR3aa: CASSLRTSGWIEQFF

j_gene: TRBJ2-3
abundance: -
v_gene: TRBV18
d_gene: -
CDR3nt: TGTGCCAGCTCACCCGGAGGGGGCACAGATACGCAGTATTTT
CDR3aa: CASSPGGGTDTQYF

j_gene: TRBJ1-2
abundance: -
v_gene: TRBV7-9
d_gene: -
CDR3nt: TGTGCCAGCAGTCCTGGACAGCCCTCTAACTATGGCTACACCTTC
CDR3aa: CASSPGQPSNYGYTF

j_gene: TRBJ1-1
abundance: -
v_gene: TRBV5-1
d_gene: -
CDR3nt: TGCGCCAGCAACACGAACACTGAAGCTTTCTTT
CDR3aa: CASNTNTEAFF

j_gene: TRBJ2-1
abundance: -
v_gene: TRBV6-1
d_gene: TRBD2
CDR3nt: TGTGCCAGCAGTGAAGCTAGCGGGTGGGGGGTCCAAAAAAACAATGAGCAGTTCTTC
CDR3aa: CASSEASGWGVQKNNEQFF

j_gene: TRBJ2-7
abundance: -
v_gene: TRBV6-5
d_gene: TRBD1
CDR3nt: TGTGCCAGCAGCCCGCCGACAGGGGGTTGGGAGCAGTACTTC
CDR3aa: CASSPPTGGWEQYF

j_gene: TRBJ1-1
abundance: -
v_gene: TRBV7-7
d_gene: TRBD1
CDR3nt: TGTGCTAGCAGCTTAGCGGGACAGGGTTATACTGAAGCTTTCTTT
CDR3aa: CASSLAGQGYTEAFF

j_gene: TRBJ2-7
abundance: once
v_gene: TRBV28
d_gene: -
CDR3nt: TGTGCCAGCAGTTTATTTCAGGGGGGCTACGAGCAGTACTTC
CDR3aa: CASSLFQGGYEQYF

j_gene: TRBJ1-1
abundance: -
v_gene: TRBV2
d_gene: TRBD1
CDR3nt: TGTGCCAGCAGTGGACAGGGGGCTAGTACTGAAGCTTTCTTT
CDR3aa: CASSGQGASTEAFF

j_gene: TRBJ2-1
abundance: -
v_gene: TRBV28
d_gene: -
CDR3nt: TGTGCCAGCGGCACCCTCGGCGGAGGGAGCTCCTACAATGAGCAGTTCTTC
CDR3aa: CASGTLGGGSSYNEQFF

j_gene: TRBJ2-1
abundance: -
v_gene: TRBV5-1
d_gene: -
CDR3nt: TGCGCCAGCAGCTTGACCCGCTTGGGGGGTACCTACAATGAGCAGTTCTTC
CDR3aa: CASSLTRLGGTYNEQFF

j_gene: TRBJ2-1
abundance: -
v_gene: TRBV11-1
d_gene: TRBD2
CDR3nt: TGTGCCAGCAGCTCGCGGGGGGGCCAGTACAATGAGCAGTTCTTC
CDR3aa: CASSSRGGQYNEQFF

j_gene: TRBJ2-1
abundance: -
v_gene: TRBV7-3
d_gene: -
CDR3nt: TGTGCCAGCAGCTTAGGGCTTCCGAATGAGCAGTTCTTC
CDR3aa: CASSLGLPNEQFF

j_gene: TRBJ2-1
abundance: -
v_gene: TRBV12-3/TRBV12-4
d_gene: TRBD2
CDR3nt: TGTGCCAGCAGCCCGTTAAGCGGGATTCCGTTCTTC
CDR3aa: CASSPLSGIPFF

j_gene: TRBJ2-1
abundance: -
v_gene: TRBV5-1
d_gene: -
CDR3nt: TGCGCCAGCAGCTTGGGACAGTCCGTGGGTTTCAATGAGCAGTTCTTC
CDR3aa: CASSLGQSVGFNEQFF

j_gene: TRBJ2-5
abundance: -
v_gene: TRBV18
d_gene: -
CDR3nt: TGTGCCAGCCGACCAACAGGGTCCGGGGAGACCCAGTACTTC
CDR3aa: CASRPTGSGETQYF

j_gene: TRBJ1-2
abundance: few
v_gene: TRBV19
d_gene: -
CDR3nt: TGTGCCAGTAGTATCGATATCGGAGGGGAGCCCTCTGGCTACACCTTC
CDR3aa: CASSIDIGGEPSGYTF

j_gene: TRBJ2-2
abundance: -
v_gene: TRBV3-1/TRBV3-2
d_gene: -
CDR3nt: TGTGCCAGCAGCCAAGTCCGAGGACTCCTTACGGTCGGGGAGCTGTTTTTT
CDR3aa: CASSQVRGLLTVGELFF

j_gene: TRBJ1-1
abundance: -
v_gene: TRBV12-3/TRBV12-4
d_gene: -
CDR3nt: TGTGCCAGCAGTCGGGGTGCCACTGAAGCTTTCTTT
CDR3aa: CASSRGATEAFF

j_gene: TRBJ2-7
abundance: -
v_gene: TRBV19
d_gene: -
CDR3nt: TGTGCCAGTAGTATCAGGAGCGAGGGGGTCTACGAGCAGTACTTC
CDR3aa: CASSIRSEGVYEQYF

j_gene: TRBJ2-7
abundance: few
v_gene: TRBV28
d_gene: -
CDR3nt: TGTGCCAGCAGGTCCACCCAGGCCCACTACGAGCAGTACTTC
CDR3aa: CASRSTQAHYEQYF

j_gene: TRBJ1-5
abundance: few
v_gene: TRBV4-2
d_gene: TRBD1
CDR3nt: TGTGCCAGCAGCCAAGAGGACAGGGGTGGCAATCAGCCCCAGCATTTT
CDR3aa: CASSQEDRGGNQPQHF

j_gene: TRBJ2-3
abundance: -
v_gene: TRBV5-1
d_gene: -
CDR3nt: TGCGCCAGCAAGGCCCTAGCAGATACGCAGTATTTT
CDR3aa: CASKALADTQYF

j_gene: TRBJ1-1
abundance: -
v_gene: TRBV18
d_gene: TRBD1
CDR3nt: TGTGCCAGCTCACCGACAGGGGCCTTTAGCACTGAAGCTTTCTTT
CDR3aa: CASSPTGAFSTEAFF

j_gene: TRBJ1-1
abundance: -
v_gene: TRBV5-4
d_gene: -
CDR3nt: TGTGCCAGCAGCTACATGGACAATCCTGAAGCTTTCTTT
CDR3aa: CASSYMDNPEAFF

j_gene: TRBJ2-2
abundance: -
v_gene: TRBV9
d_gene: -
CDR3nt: TGTGCCAGCAGCGTAGATGAGACTCACACCGGGGAGCTGTTTTTT
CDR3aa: CASSVDETHTGELFF

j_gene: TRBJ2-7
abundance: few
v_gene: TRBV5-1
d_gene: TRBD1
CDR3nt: TGCGCCAGCAGCCCGGACAGGGGTCCCTTCGAGCAGTACTTC
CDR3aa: CASSPDRGPFEQYF

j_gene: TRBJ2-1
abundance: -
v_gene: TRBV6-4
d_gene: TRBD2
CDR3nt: TGTGCCAGCAGTGCAGCGGGAGGGACCTACAATGAGCAGTTCTTC
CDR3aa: CASSAAGGTYNEQFF

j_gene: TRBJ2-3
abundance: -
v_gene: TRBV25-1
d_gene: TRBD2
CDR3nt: TGTGCCAGCAGTGGGATTAGCGGGAGTTCGCAGTATTTT
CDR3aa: CASSGISGSSQYF

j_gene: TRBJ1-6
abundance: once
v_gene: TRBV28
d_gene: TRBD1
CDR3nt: TGTGCCAGCAGCAGCCCTGGGACAGGGGATGGCTCACCCCTCCACTTT
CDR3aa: CASSSPGTGDGSPLHF

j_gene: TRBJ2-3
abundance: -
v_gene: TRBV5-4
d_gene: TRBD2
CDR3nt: TGTGCCAGCAGCTCGCGGAGGAGGCGGGAGACCACAGATACGCAGTATTTT
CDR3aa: CASSSRRRRETTDTQYF

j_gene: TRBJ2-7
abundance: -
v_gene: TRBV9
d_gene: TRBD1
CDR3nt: TGTGCCAGCAGCGTAGCCGGGACAGCTCCCTACGAGCAGTACTTC
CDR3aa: CASSVAGTAPYEQYF

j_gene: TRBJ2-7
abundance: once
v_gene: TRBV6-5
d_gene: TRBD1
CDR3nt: TGTGCCAGCAGAGCCGGGACAGGGTCGGGGGAGCAGTACTTC
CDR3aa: CASRAGTGSGEQYF

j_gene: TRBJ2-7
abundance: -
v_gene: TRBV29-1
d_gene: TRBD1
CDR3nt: TGCAGCGTTAACCTACAGGGGTTCGAGCAGTACTTC
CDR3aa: CSVNLQGFEQYF

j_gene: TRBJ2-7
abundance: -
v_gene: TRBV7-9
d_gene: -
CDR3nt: TGTGCCAGCAGCTGGGGGCACGAGCAGTACTTC
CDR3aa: CASSWGHEQYF

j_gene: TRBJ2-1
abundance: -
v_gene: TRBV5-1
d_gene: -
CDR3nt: TGCGCCAGCAGCTTTAGCGGTTACAATGAGCAGTTCTTC
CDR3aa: CASSFSGYNEQFF

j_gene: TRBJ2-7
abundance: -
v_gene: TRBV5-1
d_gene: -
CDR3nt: TGCGCCAGCAGCTTGCGAACAGGGTCCGAGCAGTACTTC
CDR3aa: CASSLRTGSEQYF

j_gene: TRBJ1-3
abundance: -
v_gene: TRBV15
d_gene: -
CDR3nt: TGTGCCACCAGCAGAGTGCGGGGGTCGGGAAACACCATATATTTT
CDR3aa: CATSRVRGSGNTIYF

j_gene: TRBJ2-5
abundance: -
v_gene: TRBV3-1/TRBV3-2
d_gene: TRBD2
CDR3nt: TGTGCCAGCAGCCAAGATTGGAGAGGGGAGGGGGAGACCCAGTACTTC
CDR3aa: CASSQDWRGEGETQYF

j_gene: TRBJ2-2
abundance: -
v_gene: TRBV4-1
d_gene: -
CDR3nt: TGCGCCAGCAGCCACCACGCGAAAAACACCGGGGAGCTGTTTTTT
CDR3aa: CASSHHAKNTGELFF

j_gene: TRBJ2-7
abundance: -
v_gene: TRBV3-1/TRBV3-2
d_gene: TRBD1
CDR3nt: TGTGCCAGCAGCCATGCAGCGGGACAGGGAGCCAACGAGCAGTACTTC
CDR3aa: CASSHAAGQGANEQYF

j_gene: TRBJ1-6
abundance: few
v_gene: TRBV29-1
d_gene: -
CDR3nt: TGCAGCGTTGTACAAGAAATTGGTTCACCCCTCCACTTT
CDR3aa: CSVVQEIGSPLHF